This TCR beta chain was documented in a study of Ad26.COV2.S vaccination and SARS-CoV-2 variants. In the study overall: Into the muscle, Ad26.COV2.S was dosed once or twice, 56 days apart. Study-wide results and limits: CD8+ and CD4+ T cells specific for spike reportedly responded with substantial breadth after vaccination. While placebo recipients had lower spike-specific TCR breadth, vaccine recipients had more.

Measured with immunoSEQ multiplex PCR; TCRdb has only the in-frame clones, and not every one. The sample yields about 440,000 clones, 70% to 90% seen once. Points on this clone: Its specificity is not known.

Germline V gene sequence: CDR1 SGHNT, CDR2 YENEEA. This CDR3 contains 13 residues. Trimming shortened V by 3 bases and J by 7 bases, and 12 bases separated the two germline ends. The sample's treatment: some 20 received Ad26.COV2.S at low or high dose, single or two shots; roughly 5 received placebo; per-sample allocation not given. It was on day 63 after the first vaccine or placebo injection that samples were taken. The individual, an adult aged 18-55 years, was a donor in Boston. The sample was peripheral blood, taken in a trial of Ad26.COV2.S vaccine versus placebo. V and J are TRBV11-3 and TRBJ2-5; perhaps TRBD1 as D (6 bases). The origin of this receptor is a person aged 18 to 65 who received the Ad26.COV2.S COVID-19 vaccine or a placebo. In DNA, the CDR3 is TGTGCCAGCAGCTTGGACCCACAGGGGACCCAGTACTTC. Its protein product is CASSLDPQGTQYF.